The 30 T cell receptor beta chains listed next were all sequenced from one sample in a study of blood T cell repertoires in COVID-19. The method was immunoSEQ multiplex PCR; TCRdb's version includes in-frame clones alone and lacks a portion of them. The sample holds around 170,000 clones, approximately 88% seen once. The sample was peripheral blood. The receptors derive from a man in his sixties with acute or convalescent COVID-19.

This chain connects TRBV5-1 to TRBJ1-1; unclear D gene. V lost 0 bases, J lost 2 bases, and 11 bases lay in between. This CDR3 has 15 residues. Germline V gene data show CDR1 as SGHRS and CDR2 as YFSETQ. The CDR3 spells CASSLVAPGNTEAFF. CDR3 nucleotides: TGCGCCAGCAGCTTGGTAGCGCCAGGAAACACTGAAGCTTTCTTT. The entire variable domain, with the rest obtained from reference TRBV5-1 and TRBJ1-1, is as follows: KAGVTQTPRYLIKTRGQQVTLSCSPISGHRSVSWYQQTPGQGLQFLFEYFSETQRNKGNFPGRFSGRQFSNSRSEMNVSTLELGDSALYLCASSLVAPGNTEAFFGQGTRLTVV.

The chain is built from TRBV27 and TRBJ2-7, with TRBD1 as a possible D gene (6 bases). V was shortened by 2 bases and J by 2 bases, with 13 bases between the two germline ends. This CDR3 comprises 15 residues. CDR1 is MNHEY, CDR2 SMNVEV, per germline (reference sequence). In nucleotides, the CDR3 is TGTGCCAGCAGTTTAAACAGGGTCCGAACCTACGAGCAGTACTTC. Protein: CASSLNRVRTYEQYF.

This clone was seen a single time. J is TRBJ1-2 and V is TRBV19; D is undetermined. There are 13 residues in the CDR3. V shed 6 bases and J shed 3 bases, with 11 bases lying between them. Per germline, CDR1 LNHDA and CDR2 SQIVND (reference sequence). The DNA for the CDR3 is TGTGCCAGTAGGATCGGTCTCGACTATGGCTACACCTTC. This encodes CASRIGLDYGYTF.

The gene calls are TRBV29-1 and TRBJ2-2, with 9 bases identical to TRBD1. The CDR3 is 13 residues long. Germline V gene lookup returns CDR1 SQVTM and CDR2 ANQGSEA. V trimming: 6 bases; J trimming: 5 bases; junction bases outside the gene matches: 4. This chain's CDR3 is CSVGTGLTGELFF. CDR3 coding DNA: TGCAGCGTAGGGACAGGGTTAACCGGGGAGCTGTTTTTT.

The chain combines TRBV28 with TRBJ2-3; no firm D call. The CDR3 is made up of 14 amino acids. The germline V gene encodes CDR1 MDHEN and CDR2 SYDVKM. V was shortened by 4 bases and J by 2 bases, with 10 bases between the two germline ends. The CDR3 sequence is CASSSSQDTDTQYF. The CDR3 DNA reads as TGTGCCAGCAGTTCGTCGCAGGACACAGATACGCAGTATTTT.

The genes are TRBV5-1 and TRBJ2-2; weak D call: TRBD2 (6 bases). V lost 1 base to trimming and J lost 1 base, with 8 bases between them. Germline CDR1 SGHRS, CDR2 YFSETQ. The CDR3 loop spans 15 amino acids. CDR3 loop: CASSLKAGNTGELFF. CDR3 DNA: TGCGCCAGCAGCTTGAAAGCGGGGAACACCGGGGAGCTGTTTTTT.

The gene calls are TRBV10-2 and TRBJ2-1, with TRBD2 identical over 11 bases. This CDR3 contains 15 residues. V was clipped by 6 bases and J by 5 bases; unmatched bases: 6. Per germline, CDR1 WSHSY and CDR2 SAAADI. The CDR3 sequence: CASRTSGGPDNEQFF. CDR3 bases: TGCGCCAGCAGAACTAGCGGGGGACCCGACAATGAGCAGTTCTTC.

The chain employs TRBV5-1 and TRBJ2-3; possible D gene TRBD2, 6 bases. V was cut by 3 bases and J by 6 bases, with 11 bases left in between. In germline, CDR1 is SGHRS, CDR2 YFSETQ. The CDR3 length is 13 residues. The CDR3 loop is CASSYYSGDTQYF. CDR3 sequence (DNA): TGCGCCAGCAGCTATTATAGCGGCGATACGCAGTATTTT.

V gene TRBV29-1 combines with J gene TRBJ2-1, with D possibly TRBD2 on 6 matching bases. This CDR3 is built from 15 residues. The germline V gene has CDR1 SQVTM and CDR2 ANQGSEA. Trimming took 8 bases from V and 0 from J, leaving 17 bases between them. DNA of the CDR3: TGCAGCACCCGCCCCTTAGCGGCCTCCTACAATGAGCAGTTCTTC. Protein product: CSTRPLAASYNEQFF.

V usage is TRBV5-1 and J usage is TRBJ1-4, with 11 positions matching TRBD1. This CDR3 has 15 amino acids. Trimming took 0 bases from V and 7 from J; bases not matched to a gene: 2. The germline V gene encodes CDR1 SGHRS and CDR2 YFSETQ. In DNA, the CDR3 is TGCGCCAGCAGCTTGGTGGGACAGGGGGGTGAAAAACTGTTTTTT. Amino acid sequence: CASSLVGQGGEKLFF.

The V call is TRBV7-8, the J call TRBJ1-5; 12 bases align to TRBD1. V shed 3 bases, J shed 3 bases, and the junction held 0 bases outside the gene matches. The CDR3 consists of 15 residues. In germline, CDR1 is SGHVS, CDR2 FQNEAQ. This CDR3 reads CASSLGQGANQPQHF. The CDR3, as DNA: TGTGCCAGCAGCTTGGGACAGGGGGCCAATCAGCCCCAGCATTTT.

The chain recombines TRBV27 with TRBJ1-3; a weak D match, TRBD1 (6 bases). The CDR3 covers 15 residues. Germline values: CDR1 MNHEY, CDR2 SMNVEV (reference sequence). V was cut by 5 bases and J by 1 base, with 12 bases left in between. The CDR3 DNA is TGTGCCAGCAGTCCGCAGGGGCTTTCTGGAAACACCATATATTTT. Translated: CASSPQGLSGNTIYF.

The chain employs TRBV6-4 and TRBJ2-2; TRBD1 matches 10 bases. The ends lost 6 bases at V and 3 bases at J; junction bases unmatched: 4. The CDR3 runs 15 residues. Germline V lookup: CDR1 MRHNA, CDR2 SNTAGT. DNA for the CDR3: TGTGCCAGCAGAAGGGACAGGGGAGACACCGGGGAGCTGTTTTTT. Translated, it gives CASRRDRGDTGELFF.

On this clone: The identical CDR3 is also encoded by other nucleotide sequences in the sample. This chain links TRBV6-5 with TRBJ1-6; D call uncertain. Germline V gives CDR1 MNHEY, CDR2 SVGAGI. V was shortened by 6 bases and J by 7 bases, with 10 bases between the two germline ends. The CDR3 totals 13 residues. The CDR3 reads CASRTGENSPLHF. CDR3 bases: TGTGCCAGCAGGACCGGGGAGAATTCACCCCTCCACTTT.

V gene TRBV19 combines with J gene TRBJ2-1; 7 bases line up with TRBD1. The CDR3 sequence is 14 residues long. Germline CDR1 LNHDA, CDR2 SQIVND (reference sequence). V gave up 6 bases and J gave up 4 bases; unmatched junction bases: 6. This CDR3 reads CASRTPGQYNEQFF. The CDR3 DNA is TGTGCCAGTAGGACCCCGGGACAGTACAATGAGCAGTTCTTC.

The J gene is TRBJ2-5, the V gene TRBV18; possible D gene TRBD1, 6 bases. There are 16 residues in the CDR3. CDR1 and CDR2 (germline): KGHSH, LQKENI. V was clipped by 3 bases and J by 2 bases, with 16 bases between them. The CDR3 DNA is TGTGCCAGCTCACCCTGGCTACAGGGCGGGCAAGAGACCCAGTACTTC. It encodes CASSPWLQGGQETQYF.

The rearrangement joins TRBV6-5 to TRBJ1-4; TRBD1 agrees at 8 bases. V lost 10 bases to trimming and J lost 6 bases; unmatched junction nucleotides: 13. The CDR3 runs to 15 residues. Germline-derived CDR1 and CDR2 are MNHEY and SVGAGI. The CDR3 DNA is TGTGCCACCGAAAGGGCAGGGGGCACCTATGAAAAACTGTTTTTT. It is translated as CATERAGGTYEKLFF.

The genes are TRBV10-2 and TRBJ2-3; weak D call: TRBD2 (5 bases). Trimming removed 5 bases at V and 2 bases at J, with 11 bases between. CDR1 and CDR2 from the germline V gene are WSHSY and SAAADI. The length of the CDR3 is 14 residues. CDR3 DNA: TGCGCCAGCAGTCTCAGAGGGTCCACAGATACGCAGTATTTT. Its translation is CASSLRGSTDTQYF.

This sequence joins TRBV7-9 and TRBJ1-3; 9 bases are shared with TRBD1. Germline lookup yields CDR1 SEHNR and CDR2 FQNEAQ (reference sequence). The CDR3 extends over 15 amino acids. Unmatched junction bases numbered 6, after V lost 5 bases and J lost 4 bases. Here the CDR3 DNA reads TGTGCCAGCAGCGCCCGGGACAGGGAAGGAAACACCATATATTTT. Encoded protein: CASSARDREGNTIYF. The full variable domain, with the rest looked up from reference TRBV7-9 and TRBJ1-3, is DTGVSQNPRHKITKRGQNVTFRCDPISEHNRLYWYRQTLGQGPEFLTYFQNEAQLEKSRLLSDRFSAERPKGSFSTLEIQRTEQGDSAMYLCASSARDREGNTIYFGEGSWLTVV.

The chain joins TRBV23-1 to TRBJ2-6, with TRBD1 identical over 7 bases. TRBV23-1 is known as an ORF, though its function is uncertain. CDR3 length: 16 amino acids. Unmatched junction bases numbered 3, after V lost 2 bases and J lost 2 bases. CDR3 region: CASSQRGPAGANVLTF. Written as DNA, the CDR3 is TGCGCCAGCAGTCAAAGGGGGCCGGCTGGGGCCAACGTCCTGACTTTC.

The chain joins TRBV20-1 to TRBJ2-7; the match to TRBD1 covers 7 bases. This CDR3 spans 11 amino acids. J was trimmed by 3 bases and V by 8 bases; bases with no gene match: 4. In germline, CDR1 is DFQATT, CDR2 SNEGSKA (reference sequence). CDR3 sequence: CSTYRGYEQYF. CDR3 in DNA: TGCAGTACGTACAGGGGCTACGAGCAGTACTTC.

This clone turned up a few times. V usage is TRBV5-1 and J usage is TRBJ1-4; 7 bases are shared with TRBD1. The germline CDR1 and CDR2 sequences are SGHRS and YFSETQ. Trimming took 0 bases from V and 8 from J; bases not matched to a gene: 7. This CDR3 has 15 residues. This CDR3 is CASSLAGQFEEKLFF. The CDR3 nucleotides are TGCGCCAGCAGCTTGGCGGGACAGTTTGAAGAAAAACTGTTTTTT. Based on the CDR3 plus reference TRBV5-1 and TRBJ1-4, the full variable domain is KAGVTQTPRYLIKTRGQQVTLSCSPISGHRSVSWYQQTPGQGLQFLFEYFSETQRNKGNFPGRFSGRQFSNSRSEMNVSTLELGDSALYLCASSLAGQFEEKLFFGSGTQLSVL.

The gene calls are TRBV6-2 or TRBV6-3 and TRBJ1-2; TRBD1 matches 7 bases. J was trimmed by 7 bases and V by 6 bases; bases with no gene match: 5. Germline V gives CDR1 MNHEY, CDR2 SVGEGT. The CDR3 has 12 residues. CDR3 DNA sequence: TGTGCCAGCAGCCCGGGACAGTTTGGCTACACCTTC. Residues: CASSPGQFGYTF.

The chain has TRBV18 and TRBJ1-3; D gene ambiguous. Germline CDR1 reads KGHSH; CDR2 reads LQKENI. The CDR3 is 15 residues long. Trimming shortened V by 3 bases and J by 8 bases, and 17 bases separated the two germline ends. CDR3 loop: CASSPRNPGMDTIYF. The CDR3 nucleotides read TGTGCCAGCTCACCTCGGAATCCCGGGATGGACACCATATATTTT.

A single count supports this clone. The chain recombines TRBV11-2 with TRBJ2-1; 10 nucleotides align to TRBD1. V shed 5 bases, J shed 12 bases, and the junction held 13 bases outside the gene matches. The germline V gene has CDR1 SGHAT and CDR2 FQNNGV. This CDR3 is built from 15 residues. CDR3 DNA sequence: TGTGCCAGCAGCACCAGGGACAGGGGCCTCCTGGTGCAGTTCTTC. This encodes CASSTRDRGLLVQFF.

Here the CDR3 reads CASSLRQGKNTIYF. The CDR3 nucleotides are TGTGCCAGCAGCTTAAGACAGGGTAAAAACACCATATATTTT. V usage is TRBV13 and J usage is TRBJ1-3, with 7 bases identical to TRBD1. The CDR3 has 14 amino acids. CDR1 and CDR2 from the germline V gene are PRHDT and FYEKMQ (reference sequence). The V segment lost 2 bases and the J segment 6 bases; nucleotides outside the gene matches: 4.

The chain recombines TRBV18 with TRBJ1-1; 10 nucleotides line up with TRBD1. CDR3 size: 15 residues. Germline V gene sequence: CDR1 KGHSH, CDR2 LQKENI. Trimming removed 5 bases from V and 5 bases from J; junction bases left unmatched: 8. The CDR3 here is CASSRRTGGKTEAFF. The CDR3 region has the DNA TGTGCCAGCTCAAGGAGGACAGGGGGGAAGACTGAAGCTTTCTTT.

CDR3 protein: CASSPDRSGNTIYF. Here the CDR3 DNA reads TGCGCCAGCAGCCCGGACAGAAGTGGAAACACCATATATTTT. This rearrangement joins TRBV5-1 to TRBJ1-3, with D perhaps TRBD1 (6 bases). Trimming removed 4 bases from V and 3 bases from J, with 11 bases in between. Germline V lookup: CDR1 SGHRS, CDR2 YFSETQ. This CDR3 has 14 amino acids.

This chain links TRBV9 with TRBJ1-3; D unclear. The CDR3 runs 15 residues. CDR1 and CDR2 from the germline V gene are SGDLS and YYNGEE. The V end lost 1 base, the J end lost 0 bases, and 8 bases lay between the germline ends. CDR3 coding DNA: TGTGCCAGCAGCGTAACGGGAGTCTCTGGAAACACCATATATTTT. This sequence encodes CASSVTGVSGNTIYF.

J is TRBJ1-1 and V is TRBV25-1; D may be TRBD1 (6 bases). The length of the CDR3 is 14 residues. V lost 3 bases to trimming and J lost 7 bases, with 15 bases between them. In germline, CDR1 is MGHDK, CDR2 SYGVNS. This CDR3 is CASSDTGSSIEAFF. The CDR3 region has the DNA TGTGCCAGCAGTGATACAGGGTCATCGATTGAAGCTTTCTTT.